The 15 T cell receptor beta chains in this list originate from one sample, sequenced in a study of blood T cell repertoires in COVID-19. Only in-frame clones appear in the TCRdb table, and some are missing; sequencing was by immunoSEQ multiplex PCR. The data hold about 210,000 clones, with 81% observed a single time. Sequencing used PBMCs or T cells enriched from blood (not recorded which). All receptors derive from a man in his forties who had recovered from COVID-19.

This chain links TRBV7-6 with TRBJ1-1; a weak D match, TRBD1 (5 bases). Germline CDR1 is SGHVS and CDR2 is FNYEAQ. This CDR3 is 13 amino acids long. V lost 5 bases and J 6 bases, leaving 13 bases between the germline ends. In nucleotides, the CDR3 is TGTGCCAGCAGCGGAGACTCCAGGGCTGAAGCTTTCTTT. It is translated as CASSGDSRAEAFF.

The chain uses TRBV9 and TRBJ1-1, with D possibly being TRBD1 (5 bases). There are 13 residues in the CDR3. The V end was cut by 2 bases, the J end by 3 bases, with 8 bases between. Germline V gene data show CDR1 as SGDLS and CDR2 as YYNGEE. The CDR3 DNA sequence: TGTGCCAGCAGCGTCTCCAGGGACACTGAAGCTTTCTTT. This codes for CASSVSRDTEAFF.

This chain uses TRBV19 with TRBJ2-5, with 8 bases fitting TRBD1. CDR3 length: 13 amino acids. The V and J ends lost 6 bases and 5 bases, in that order; junction bases with no gene match: 5. The V gene's germline CDR1 is LNHDA and CDR2 SQIVND (reference sequence). Written as DNA, the CDR3 is TGTGCCAGTAGAAACTCAGGGGGCGAGACCCAGTACTTC. Protein product: CASRNSGGETQYF.

The chain employs TRBV5-7 and TRBJ2-7, with a weak D call TRBD2 (5 bases). TRBV5-7 is identified as an open reading frame with a role that is uncertain. V gave up 4 bases and J gave up 2 bases, with 13 bases separating them. CDR3 length equals 14 residues. The CDR3 region is CASSPGIPPYEQYF. Here the CDR3 DNA reads TGTGCCAGCAGCCCCGGGATTCCGCCCTACGAGCAGTACTTC.

This clone was counted between two and nine times. The rearrangement links TRBV30 to TRBJ1-5; 8 bases are shared with TRBD1. Germline values: CDR1 GTSNPN, CDR2 SVGIG (reference sequence). The CDR3 extends over 13 amino acids. The trim removed 3 bases at V and 4 bases at J, leaving 2 bases unmatched. The CDR3 region is CAWSGQGNQPQHF. The CDR3 nucleotides are TGTGCCTGGAGCGGACAGGGAAATCAGCCCCAGCATTTT.

The gene calls are TRBV7-9 and TRBJ2-7, with 7 positions matching TRBD1. The CDR3 length is 18 residues. Germline V gene lookup returns CDR1 SEHNR and CDR2 FQNEAQ (reference sequence). The junction had 19 bases not matched to a gene; V was cut back by 4 bases and J by 4 bases. CDR3 in DNA: TGTGCCAGCAGCTCCCCCGGGACAGACCACAGGGGAACGTACGAGCAGTACTTC. This gives the protein CASSSPGTDHRGTYEQYF.

The chain carries TRBV7-6 and TRBJ2-7; D perhaps matches TRBD2 (6 bases). CDR3 length: 15 amino acids. Germline loops: CDR1 SGHVS, CDR2 FNYEAQ. V was pared by 2 bases and J by 2 bases, with 13 bases between. The CDR3 coding sequence is TGTGCCAGCAGCTTATTTGGCGGGGAGACCTACGAGCAGTACTTC. It yields the protein CASSLFGGETYEQYF.

This chain joins TRBV20-1 and TRBJ2-1; 10 nucleotides line up with TRBD2. The CDR3 covers 15 residues. CDR1 is DFQATT and CDR2 is SNEGSKA in the germline V gene (reference sequence). Trimming at V came to 3 bases and at J to 6 bases, leaving 8 bases not matched to a gene. The CDR3, as DNA: TGCAGTGCTAGTCCGGGACTAGCGCCTTTCAATGAGCAGTTCTTC. Translated: CSASPGLAPFNEQFF.

The gene calls are TRBV5-1 and TRBJ1-4, with TRBD1 matching over 10 bases. Per germline, CDR1 SGHRS and CDR2 YFSETQ. V lost 4 bases to trimming and J lost 7 bases; unmatched junction nucleotides: 7. This CDR3 contains 15 residues. CDR3 nucleotide sequence: TGCGCCAGCAGCGTGGAGGGGACAGGGGTTGAAAAACTGTTTTTT. It is translated as CASSVEGTGVEKLFF.

CDR3 DNA sequence: TGTGCCAGCAGCGTTCAGGGACAGGGGATCTATGGCTACACCTTC. Its protein is CASSVQGQGIYGYTF. The chain carries TRBV5-5 and TRBJ1-2, with 10 bases fitting TRBD1. The J segment lost 4 bases and the V segment lost 4 bases, leaving 7 bases of the junction unmatched. This CDR3 region has 15 residues. Germline CDR1 reads SGHKS; CDR2 reads YYEKEE (reference sequence).

The V and J genes are TRBV7-9 and TRBJ1-2; TRBD1 might be the D (6 bases). V gave up 1 base and J gave up 13 bases, with 19 bases separating them. Germline loops: CDR1 SEHNR, CDR2 FQNEAQ (reference sequence). The CDR3 runs 14 residues. The CDR3 is CASSLGAQGIGSTF. CDR3 in DNA: TGTGCCAGCAGCTTAGGGGCACAGGGAATAGGGTCCACCTTC. Full variable domain (rest looked up from reference TRBV7-9 and TRBJ1-2): DTGVSQNPRHKITKRGQNVTFRCDPISEHNRLYWYRQTLGQGPEFLTYFQNEAQLEKSRLLSDRFSAERPKGSFSTLEIQRTEQGDSAMYLCASSLGAQGIGSTFGSGTRLTVV.

The chain carries TRBV12-3 or TRBV12-4 and TRBJ1-2, with D perhaps TRBD1 (6 bases). This CDR3 is 13 amino acids long. Trimming removed 6 bases at V and 7 bases at J, with 15 bases between. CDR3 coding DNA: TGTGCCAGCAGCCCCCGGGGGGCCCGTGGCTACACCTTC. This translates into CASSPRGARGYTF.

This clone was counted a few times. The J gene is TRBJ1-2, the V gene TRBV18; D is possibly TRBD1 (5 bases). The germline V gene has CDR1 KGHSH and CDR2 LQKENI. The CDR3 has 13 residues. The ends were cut back, 2 bases at V and 7 bases at J, with 11 bases in the middle. The CDR3 coding sequence is TGTGCCAGCTCACCAGGGACTATCGTTGGCTACACCTTC. It specifies CASSPGTIVGYTF.

The chain carries TRBV5-1 and TRBJ1-4; the D is unclear. Germline V CDR1 and CDR2: SGHRS, YFSETQ. CDR3 length equals 16 residues. With 7 bases removed from V and 0 bases from J, the gap between germline ends came to 16 bases. The CDR3 coding sequence is TGCGCCAGCTACACGCGGCCACCTGCAACTAATGAAAAACTGTTTTTT. Translating it yields CASYTRPPATNEKLFF.

This rearrangement joins TRBV7-9 to TRBJ2-3; D may be TRBD1 (5 bases). With 3 bases removed from V and 2 bases from J, the gap between germline ends came to 15 bases. Germline V CDR1 and CDR2: SEHNR, FQNEAQ (reference sequence). The CDR3 has 16 residues. The CDR3 loop is CASSFLLGANTDTQYF. The CDR3 DNA is TGTGCCAGCAGCTTTCTCCTAGGGGCTAACACAGATACGCAGTATTTT.